The table lists the clone carrying this TCR beta chain with a few counts. The antigen is unknown. This sample stems from a study of early T cells in non-severe SARS-CoV-2 infection. The wider study: Sequenced material consisted of bulk RNA (from unsorted whole blood), and chains were unpaired.

The study, taken as a whole, reports: The matching step, a VDJdb search, favored anti-spike CD8 responses and missed private and CD4 specificities.

As part of library construction, unique molecular identifiers were attached to individual cDNA molecules. MiXCR was run by TCRdb on the 5' RACE reads, yielding one entry per CDR3 protein. This repertoire shows approximately 97,000 distinct CDR3 sequences, around 13% found once; its top ten account for roughly 6.3%. Germline CDR1 SGHVS, CDR2 FQNEAQ. The CDR3 runs to 13 residues. V lost 1 base and J 8 bases, leaving 9 bases between the germline ends. V is TRBV7-8 and J is TRBJ2-1; D gene uncertain. The TCR comes from an adult who was a healthcare worker with PCR-confirmed SARS-CoV-2 infection or an uninfected control (not recorded which). Sequenced: whole blood. The CDR3 sequence: CASSLVGSDEQFF. The CDR3, as DNA: TGTGCCAGCAGCTTAGTTGGTAGTGATGAGCAGTTCTTC.